What follows are 5 T cell receptor beta chains derived from one specimen sequenced in a study. A single record per CDR3 protein comes from TCRdb applying MiXCR to the 5' RACE reads. The table includes under 45,000 distinct CDR3 sequences, 30% detected once. The sample taken for sequencing was tumor-infiltrating memory CD4+ T cells sorted from the breast tumor. Subset: memory CD4+ T cells, CD4+CD45RO+CD25-. Every receptor here comes from a female donor with breast cancer.

Comments on this clonotype: The junction departs from germline at one end; a sequencing error may be responsible. The chain employs TRBV27 and TRBJ2-7; no clear D gene. Per germline, CDR1 MNHEY and CDR2 SMNVEV (reference sequence). This CDR3 has 13 amino acids. In DNA, the CDR3 is TGTGCCAGCAGTTTCCAGCCCTTCTCCGAGCAGTCCTTC. This translates into CASSFQPFSEQSF.

The chain employs TRBV20-1 and TRBJ2-2; D remains ambiguous. Germline lookup yields CDR1 DFQATT and CDR2 SNEGSKA (reference sequence). This CDR3 spans 14 amino acids. Deletions cut 3 bases from V and 1 base from J, with 9 bases between. Written as DNA, the CDR3 is TGCAGTGCTAGGGGCCTCGAGAACACCGGGGAGCTGTTTTTT. It codes for CSARGLENTGELFF.

This sequence joins TRBV9 and TRBJ2-5; D is perhaps TRBD2 (5 bases). CDR1 is SGDLS, CDR2 YYNGEE, per germline. The CDR3 extends over 14 amino acids. Trimming stripped 0 bases from V and 5 bases from J, with 11 bases between. The CDR3 DNA reads as TGTGCCAGCAGCGTAGGGGCGGGTTGGGAGACCCAGTACTTC. Its translation is CASSVGAGWETQYF.

This clonotype has only a few counts. The chain carries TRBV7-2 and TRBJ2-7; D not resolved. V shed 4 bases and J shed 8 bases, with 15 bases lying between them. Germline V gene sequence: CDR1 SGHTA, CDR2 FQGNSA. CDR3 length equals 13 residues. The CDR3 DNA is TGTGCCAGCAGCTCCGCCACGAACTTCAAGCAGTACTTC. Encoded protein: CASSSATNFKQYF. The entire variable domain, with the rest obtained from reference TRBV7-2 and TRBJ2-7, is as follows: GAGVSQSPSNKVTEKGKDVELRCDPISGHTALYWYRQSLGQGLEFLIYFQGNSAPDKSGLPSDRFSAERTGGSVSTLTIQRTQQEDSAVYLCASSSATNFKQYFGPGTRLTVT.

The V and J genes are TRBV4-3 and TRBJ1-2; TRBD1 matches 10 bases. Germline lookup yields CDR1 LGHNA and CDR2 YSLEER. Trimming took 0 bases from V and 2 from J; bases not matched to a gene: 3. The CDR3 is 16 amino acids. The CDR3 reads CASSQEGQGRNYGYTF. DNA for the CDR3: TGCGCCAGCAGCCAAGAGGGACAGGGGCGGAACTATGGCTACACCTTC.